This note documents a single TCR beta chain sequence. Cohort 3 donors were reported recovered after two negative PCRs, clearance, or symptom resolution. The source of the sample is a study of blood T cell repertoires in COVID-19. Study-level information: From the United States, Italy and Spain came samples of acute and convalescent COVID-19. The cDNA or gDNA used as material had been derived from T cells, B-cell-depleted T cells, or PBMCs.

The junction had 9 bases not matched to a gene; V was cut back by 0 bases and J by 6 bases. This CDR3 has 16 amino acids. Germline V gene lookup returns CDR1 SGHKS and CDR2 YYEKEE (reference sequence). Assay: immunoSEQ multiplex PCR; the TCRdb copy retains only in-frame clones and omits some. The sample lists almost 200,000 clones, roughly nine tenths occurring once. This chain joins TRBV5-5 and TRBJ2-7, with 10 bases matching TRBD2. Input material: PBMCs or T cells enriched from blood (not recorded which). The receptor was derived from a woman between 18 and 30 years old who had recovered from COVID-19. The CDR3 nucleotides are TGTGCCAGCAGCTTGGTGCCCACTAGCGGGGTGGGCGAGCAGTACTTC. It specifies CASSLVPTSGVGEQYF.